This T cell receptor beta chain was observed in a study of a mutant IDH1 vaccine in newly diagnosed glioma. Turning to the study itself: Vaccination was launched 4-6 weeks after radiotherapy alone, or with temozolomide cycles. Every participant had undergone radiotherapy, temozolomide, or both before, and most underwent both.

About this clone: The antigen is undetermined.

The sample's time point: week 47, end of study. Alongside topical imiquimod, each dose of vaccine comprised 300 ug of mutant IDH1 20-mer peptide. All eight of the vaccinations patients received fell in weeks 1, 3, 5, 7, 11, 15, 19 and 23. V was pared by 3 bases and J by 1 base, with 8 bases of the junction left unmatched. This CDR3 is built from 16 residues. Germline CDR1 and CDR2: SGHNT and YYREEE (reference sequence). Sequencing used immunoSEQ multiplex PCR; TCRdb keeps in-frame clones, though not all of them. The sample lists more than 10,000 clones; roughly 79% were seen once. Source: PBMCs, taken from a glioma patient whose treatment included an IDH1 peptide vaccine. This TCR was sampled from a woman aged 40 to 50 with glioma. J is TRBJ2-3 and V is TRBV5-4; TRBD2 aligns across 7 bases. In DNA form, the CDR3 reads TGTGCCAGCAGCTCGTCCGCCCGGGGGGGCACAGATACGCAGTATTTT. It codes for CASSSSARGGTDTQYF.